One sample yielded the 19 T cell receptor beta chains listed below, sequenced in a study of blood T cell repertoires in COVID-19. Clones were sequenced by immunoSEQ multiplex PCR, and TCRdb holds only the in-frame ones, with some missing. The repertoire holds roughly 200,000 clones, more than 70% seen once, with over 15% in the top ten. The sample was peripheral blood. The receptors were sampled from an older person with COVID-19, enrolled during active disease.

The chain combines TRBV5-1 with TRBJ2-5, with TRBD1 matching over 7 bases. Trimming at V came to 4 bases and at J to 2 bases, leaving 8 bases not matched to a gene. The germline gives CDR1 SGHRS, CDR2 YFSETQ. This CDR3 has 15 amino acids. The CDR3 nucleotides are TGCGCCAGCAGCCTGCAAGGGACAGAGCAAGAGACCCAGTACTTC. It encodes CASSLQGTEQETQYF. The complete variable domain, with remaining parts taken from reference TRBV5-1 and TRBJ2-5, reads KAGVTQTPRYLIKTRGQQVTLSCSPISGHRSVSWYQQTPGQGLQFLFEYFSETQRNKGNFPGRFSGRQFSNSRSEMNVSTLELGDSALYLCASSLQGTEQETQYFGPGTRLLVL.

This clone has a handful of counts. The chain carries TRBV15 and TRBJ1-5, with unresolved D. Trimming cost V 5 bases and J 6 bases, with 11 bases left between them. From germline, CDR1 is LNHNV and CDR2 YYDKDF (reference sequence). The CDR3 contains 13 residues. CDR3 loop: CATSALGFQPQHF. For the CDR3, the DNA is TGTGCCACCAGCGCGCTTGGTTTTCAGCCCCAGCATTTT.

The chain carries TRBV2 and TRBJ2-3; tentatively, D is TRBD2 (7 bases). The CDR3 covers 16 residues. CDR1 is SNHLY, CDR2 FYNNEI, per germline. Trimming removed 0 bases from V and 6 bases from J, with 16 bases in between. The CDR3 is CASSEAGWGGLDTQYF. The CDR3 nucleotides are TGTGCCAGCAGTGAAGCGGGATGGGGGGGCTTGGATACGCAGTATTTT.

The chain couples TRBV4-1 to TRBJ1-1; tentatively, D is TRBD1 (5 bases). The germline gives CDR1 MGHRA, CDR2 YSYEKL. The CDR3 spans 13 residues. Trimming cost V 4 bases and J 4 bases, with 10 bases left between them. CDR3 region: CASSPAGGTEAFF. In DNA form, the CDR3 reads TGCGCCAGCAGCCCGGCCGGGGGCACTGAAGCTTTCTTT.

This sequence joins TRBV5-5 and TRBJ1-4, with TRBD1 matching 8 bases. Germline values: CDR1 SGHKS, CDR2 YYEKEE (reference sequence). With 6 bases clipped from V and 8 bases from J, the junction kept 3 bases outside the gene matches. CDR3 length equals 12 residues. CDR3 amino acids: CASTRGLEKLFF. CDR3 nucleotides: TGTGCCAGCACCAGGGGGCTCGAAAAACTGTTTTTT. The full variable domain, its missing parts supplied by reference TRBV5-5 and TRBJ1-4, is DAGVTQSPTHLIKTRGQQVTLRCSPISGHKSVSWYQQVLGQGPQFIFQYYEKEERGRGNFPDRFSARQFPNYSSELNVNALLLGDSALYLCASTRGLEKLFFGSGTQLSVL.

The chain uses TRBV28 and TRBJ1-1; D is undetermined. The CDR3 extends over 14 amino acids. V was trimmed by 1 base and J by 4 bases, leaving 10 bases between them. Germline V lookup: CDR1 MDHEN, CDR2 SYDVKM. CDR3 region: CASSLFGELTEAFF. In DNA form, the CDR3 reads TGTGCCAGCAGTTTATTCGGGGAACTCACTGAAGCTTTCTTT.

V and J are TRBV18 and TRBJ1-2; 7 nucleotides agree with TRBD1. Germline V CDR1 and CDR2: KGHSH, LQKENI. J was trimmed by 8 bases and V by 0 bases; bases with no gene match: 12. This CDR3 has 16 residues. CDR3 nucleotides: TGTGCCAGCTCACCACCCCAAGACACAGGGGCAGGAGGCTACACCTTC. It is translated as CASSPPQDTGAGGYTF.

The CDR3 here is CASSLDDEQYF. The CDR3 DNA is TGCGCCAGCAGCCTAGACGACGAGCAGTACTTC. The rearrangement links TRBV4-3 to TRBJ2-7; D unclear. This CDR3 is built from 11 residues. V dropped 4 bases and J dropped 5 bases, with 6 bases sitting between them. Looked up from germline, CDR1 is LGHNA and CDR2 is YSLEER.

This chain uses TRBV5-6 with TRBJ1-3; a possible D gene is TRBD1 (5 bases). The CDR3 length is 14 residues. Germline CDR1 reads SGHDT; CDR2 reads YYEEEE. V was pared by 6 bases and J by 4 bases, with 14 bases between. Here the CDR3 DNA reads TGTGCCAGCACCCAGGGTGCAGCCGGAAACACCATATATTTT. Residues: CASTQGAAGNTIYF.

The V gene is TRBV21-1, the J gene TRBJ2-7; TRBD2, as called in the table, went unchecked against the DNA. TRBV21-1 corresponds to a pseudogene. The CDR3 sequence is 15 residues long. The CDR3 region is CASSKGPGLVYEQYF. The CDR3 region has the DNA TGTGCCAGCAGCAAAGGCCCAGGACTCGTCTACGAGCAGTACTTC.

V is TRBV7-2 and J is TRBJ2-1; no definite D call. Germline-derived CDR1 and CDR2 are SGHTA and FQGNSA. The CDR3 spans 15 residues. Deletions cut 1 base from V and 2 bases from J, with 9 bases between. In nucleotides, the CDR3 is TGTGCCAGCAGCTTAGTTGCTACCACCTACAATGAGCAGTTCTTC. Protein: CASSLVATTYNEQFF.

The chain joins TRBV7-2 to TRBJ1-2, with unresolved D. V was pared by 3 bases and J by 6 bases, with 14 bases between. Germline V gene sequence: CDR1 SGHTA, CDR2 FQGNSA. This CDR3 is built from 14 residues. CDR3 sequence (DNA): TGTGCCAGCAGCTTTCCGGGGAAGGCAGATGGCTACACCTTC. Amino acids: CASSFPGKADGYTF.

The chain is built from TRBV28 and TRBJ1-2, with D possibly TRBD1 on 5 matching bases. In germline, CDR1 is MDHEN, CDR2 SYDVKM. CDR3 length: 16 residues. V was shortened by 3 bases and J by 2 bases, with 16 bases between the two germline ends. The CDR3 region has the DNA TGTGCCAGCAGTTTCTTCGAGACGACAGCAAACTATGGCTACACCTTC. It translates to CASSFFETTANYGYTF.

This chain connects TRBV12-1 to TRBJ1-5; the D call in the table, TRBD1, was not verified against the DNA. TRBV12-1 is a pseudogene locus. The CDR3 has 15 residues. The CDR3 reads CASSFPGEWNQPQHF. The DNA for the CDR3 is TGTGCCAGCAGCTTCCCAGGGGAGTGGAATCAGCCCCAGCATTTT.

This clone showed up just once. The chain joins TRBV19 to TRBJ2-2; TRBD1 matches at 8 bases. The CDR3 spans 16 residues. Looked up from germline, CDR1 is LNHDA and CDR2 is SQIVND (reference sequence). Unmatched junction bases numbered 8, after V lost 4 bases and J lost 4 bases. This CDR3 is CASSTRTGRFTGELFF. The CDR3 DNA reads TGTGCCAGTAGTACGAGGACAGGGAGGTTCACCGGGGAGCTGTTTTTT. The full variable domain, with the rest looked up from reference TRBV19 and TRBJ2-2, is DGGITQSPKYLFRKEGQNVTLSCEQNLNHDAMYWYRQDPGQGLRLIYYSQIVNDFQKGDIAEGYSVSREKKESFPLTVTSAQKNPTAFYLCASSTRTGRFTGELFFGEGSRLTVL.

The chain combines TRBV9 with TRBJ2-5, with D maybe TRBD1 (6 bases). There are 14 residues in the CDR3. Trimming shortened V by 3 bases and J by 0 bases, and 9 bases separated the two germline ends. The germline CDR1 and CDR2 sequences are SGDLS and YYNGEE. CDR3 DNA: TGTGCCAGCAGCGCCCGGGACAACCAAGAGACCCAGTACTTC. This encodes CASSARDNQETQYF. Full variable domain (outside the CDR3, taken from reference TRBV9 and TRBJ2-5): DSGVTQTPKHLITATGQRVTLRCSPRSGDLSVYWYQQSLDQGLQFLIQYYNGEERAKGNILERFSAQQFPDLHSELNLSSLELGDSALYFCASSARDNQETQYFGPGTRLLVL.

The CDR3 reads CASSQERSVKNIQYF. DNA for the CDR3: TGCGCCAGCAGCCAAGAACGAAGCGTCAAAAACATTCAGTACTTC. The chain carries TRBV4-1 and TRBJ2-4, with D unresolved. The V gene lost 0 bases and the J gene lost 3 bases, with 9 bases spanning the gap. CDR1 is MGHRA, CDR2 YSYEKL, per germline. This CDR3 is built from 15 residues.

This chain uses TRBV6-6 with TRBJ2-5, with TRBD2 matching over 11 bases. The V and J ends lost 2 bases and 2 bases, in that order; junction bases with no gene match: 4. Germline assignment: CDR1 MNHNY and CDR2 SVGAGI (reference sequence). The CDR3 sequence is 16 residues long. Written as DNA, the CDR3 is TGTGCCAGCAGTTACCGGGGGACTAGCGGACAAGAGACCCAGTACTTC. This translates into CASSYRGTSGQETQYF.

The DNA for the CDR3 is TGTGCCAGCAGCCAAGATAGAATGCAGTACCGACAGGACAGCACTGAAGCTTTCTTT. Translating it yields CASSQDRMQYRQDSTEAFF. J is TRBJ1-1 and V is TRBV4-2, with a weak D call TRBD1 (6 bases). This CDR3 region has 19 residues. V lost 0 bases to trimming and J lost 4 bases, with 24 bases between them. Germline V gene lookup returns CDR1 LGHNA and CDR2 YNFKEQ.